One and the same sample provided the 23 T cell receptor beta chains below, sequenced in a study of blood T cell repertoires in COVID-19. The protocol was immunoSEQ multiplex PCR, while the TCRdb copy is restricted to in-frame clones and leaves out a portion. The table has about 160,000 clones, under 95% seen once; the top ten hold roughly 19%. Material: peripheral blood. The receptor set was obtained from a man in his 60s with active or convalescent COVID-19.

The CDR3 loop is CASSLTSGSYNSPLHF. CDR3 in DNA: TGTGCCAGCAGCCTCACCTCGGGCTCCTATAATTCACCCCTCCACTTT. V and J are TRBV7-9 and TRBJ1-6, with D hard to call. CDR1 is SEHNR and CDR2 is FQNEAQ in the germline V gene (reference sequence). Deletions cut 5 bases from V and 0 bases from J, with 11 bases between. The CDR3 loop spans 16 amino acids.

V gene TRBV5-1 combines with J gene TRBJ2-7, with 9 bases aligning to TRBD1. Germline CDR1 SGHRS, CDR2 YFSETQ. The J segment lost 2 bases and the V segment lost 4 bases, leaving 7 bases of the junction unmatched. The CDR3 is made up of 15 amino acids. Written as DNA, the CDR3 is TGCGCCAGCAGCCCCCGGGACAGGGCGGCCTACGAGCAGTACTTC. Translated, it gives CASSPRDRAAYEQYF.

The J gene is TRBJ1-5, the V gene TRBV19; D gene uncertain. Germline V CDR1 and CDR2: LNHDA, SQIVND (reference sequence). The CDR3 contains 13 residues. V dropped 9 bases and J dropped 5 bases, with 14 bases sitting between them. CDR3 sequence (DNA): TGTGCCAGCGGGAGCATCGGGCATCAGCCCCAGCATTTT. It codes for CASGSIGHQPQHF.

The genes are TRBV5-6 and TRBJ2-2, with 7 bases fitting TRBD1. The V gene's germline CDR1 is SGHDT and CDR2 YYEEEE. The CDR3 has 15 amino acids. The V segment lost 4 bases and the J segment 1 base; nucleotides outside the gene matches: 4. This chain's CDR3 is CASSTGDRNTGELFF. CDR3 coding DNA: TGTGCCAGCAGCACAGGGGACAGGAACACCGGGGAGCTGTTTTTT.

J is TRBJ1-6 and V is TRBV18, with 8 bases that match TRBD1. Per the germline V gene, CDR1 is KGHSH and CDR2 is LQKENI. The CDR3 extends over 15 amino acids. J gave up 5 bases and V 4 bases, and 4 bases lay outside the gene matches. The DNA of the CDR3 is TGTGCCAGCTCACAGGGACAGGACCATAATTCACCCCTCCACTTT. This translates into CASSQGQDHNSPLHF.

This clone appeared a single time. The chain has TRBV12-5 and TRBJ1-5; D is undetermined. The CDR3 extends over 15 amino acids. Germline V gives CDR1 LGHNT, CDR2 FRNRAP. V lost 3 bases to trimming and J lost 7 bases, with 16 bases between them. CDR3 in DNA: TGTGCTAGTGGTTTATCCAGGAACGGAGGGCAGCCCCAGCATTTT. Translated: CASGLSRNGGQPQHF.

This clone was recorded a few times. V and J are TRBV7-9 and TRBJ1-6; D is perhaps TRBD1 (5 bases). Deletions cut 3 bases from V and 10 bases from J, with 19 bases between. The CDR3 covers 16 residues. Looked up from germline, CDR1 is SEHNR and CDR2 is FQNEAQ (reference sequence). The CDR3 nucleotides read TGTGCCAGCAGCTTGGGGACGCAGGGAGGAAGGTCACCCCTCCACTTT. Translation gives CASSLGTQGGRSPLHF.

CDR3 in amino acids: CASSITGGNEKLFF. CDR3 nucleotides: TGTGCCAGTAGTATAACAGGGGGGAATGAAAAACTGTTTTTT. V is TRBV19 and J is TRBJ1-4, with 8 nucleotides matching TRBD1. In germline, CDR1 is LNHDA, CDR2 SQIVND (reference sequence). V was clipped by 2 bases and J by 5 bases; unmatched bases: 1. The CDR3 extends over 14 amino acids.

The chain couples TRBV2 to TRBJ2-2; 12 bases are shared with TRBD2. The CDR3 loop spans 17 amino acids. J gave up 1 base and V 6 bases, and 6 bases lay outside the gene matches. Germline CDR1 reads SNHLY; CDR2 reads FYNNEI. CDR3 residues: CASRTSGGSLNTGELFF. The CDR3 coding sequence is TGTGCCAGCAGGACTAGCGGGGGATCCTTGAACACCGGGGAGCTGTTTTTT.

Regarding this clone: Other DNA sequences from this sample encode an identical CDR3 as well. V is TRBV6-5 and J is TRBJ1-2; possible D gene TRBD1, 5 bases. Germline CDR1 MNHEY, CDR2 SVGAGI. The CDR3 loop spans 11 amino acids. V was trimmed by 2 bases and J by 7 bases, leaving 5 bases between them. CDR3 DNA: TGTGCCAGCAGTTACCAGGGTGGCTACACCTTC. Its protein product is CASSYQGGYTF.

V gene TRBV6-6 combines with J gene TRBJ1-4, with D maybe TRBD1 (5 bases). Between the trimmed V and J ends, which lost 4 bases and 3 bases, there was a span of 6 bases. CDR1 is MNHNY, CDR2 SVGAGI, per germline (reference sequence). The CDR3 contains 13 residues. In DNA, the CDR3 is TGTGCCAGCAGTTCGGGGGCTAATGAAAAACTGTTTTTT. This encodes CASSSGANEKLFF.

The CDR3 DNA is TGTGCCACCCAAAGGACAGGGGGACAAAATTCACCCCTCCACTTT. This translates into CATQRTGGQNSPLHF. The J gene is TRBJ1-6, the V gene TRBV19, with 10 bases aligning to TRBD1. V was pared by 10 bases and J by 7 bases, with 10 bases of the junction left unmatched. The CDR3 covers 15 residues. Germline values: CDR1 LNHDA, CDR2 SQIVND (reference sequence).

This chain joins TRBV11-2 and TRBJ2-3; perhaps TRBD2 as D (5 bases). The CDR3 contains 16 residues. V lost 1 base, J lost 0 bases, and 11 bases lay in between. Per the germline V gene, CDR1 is SGHAT and CDR2 is FQNNGV. CDR3 sequence reads: CASSLGAWTSTDTQYF. The CDR3 DNA sequence: TGTGCCAGCAGCTTAGGGGCGTGGACTAGCACAGATACGCAGTATTTT.

The rearrangement uses TRBV19 and TRBJ1-5, with D unclear. Germline values: CDR1 LNHDA, CDR2 SQIVND (reference sequence). The CDR3 is 15 amino acids. V was pared by 1 base and J by 4 bases, with 11 bases between. The CDR3 nucleotides read TGTGCCAGTAGTATAGGACGGGCGGGTAATCAGCCCCAGCATTTT. Translated: CASSIGRAGNQPQHF. Based on the CDR3 plus reference TRBV19 and TRBJ1-5, the full variable domain is DGGITQSPKYLFRKEGQNVTLSCEQNLNHDAMYWYRQDPGQGLRLIYYSQIVNDFQKGDIAEGYSVSREKKESFPLTVTSAQKNPTAFYLCASSIGRAGNQPQHFGDGTRLSIL.

The V call is TRBV5-6, the J call TRBJ1-2; maybe TRBD1 (6 bases). CDR1 is SGHDT and CDR2 is YYEEEE in the germline V gene. CDR3 size: 14 residues. With 2 bases removed from V and 8 bases from J, the gap between germline ends came to 16 bases. The CDR3 here is CASSLPLAGVGYTF. Written as DNA, the CDR3 is TGTGCCAGCAGCTTACCCTTAGCAGGGGTCGGCTACACCTTC.

The chain employs TRBV9 and TRBJ2-1, with 16 positions matching TRBD2. V was clipped by 3 bases and J by 5 bases; unmatched bases: 14. CDR3 length equals 20 residues. The germline CDR1 and CDR2 sequences are SGDLS and YYNGEE. This CDR3 reads CASSAGTGTSGGAINNEQFF. DNA for the CDR3: TGTGCCAGCAGCGCTGGGACCGGGACTAGCGGGGGGGCCATCAACAATGAGCAGTTCTTC.

V and J are TRBV6-5 and TRBJ1-2; 8 bases fit TRBD1. The germline V gene has CDR1 MNHEY and CDR2 SVGAGI. Trimming at V came to 4 bases and at J to 8 bases, leaving 12 bases not matched to a gene. There are 15 residues in the CDR3. CDR3 protein: CASSSGQGPIMGYTF. CDR3 DNA sequence: TGTGCCAGCAGTTCCGGACAGGGCCCGATAATGGGCTACACCTTC.

This chain connects TRBV5-1 to TRBJ2-2; 10 bases align to TRBD1. CDR1 SGHRS and CDR2 YFSETQ come from the germline V gene. V shed 4 bases and J 0 bases; nucleotides not matched to a gene: 12. This CDR3 spans 19 amino acids. Here the CDR3 DNA reads TGCGCCAGCAGCCCTTGGTGGGGGACAGGGGTGACGAACACCGGGGAGCTGTTTTTT. It translates to CASSPWWGTGVTNTGELFF. Variable domain in full (rest from reference TRBV5-1 and TRBJ2-2): KAGVTQTPRYLIKTRGQQVTLSCSPISGHRSVSWYQQTPGQGLQFLFEYFSETQRNKGNFPGRFSGRQFSNSRSEMNVSTLELGDSALYLCASSPWWGTGVTNTGELFFGEGSRLTVL.

This clone occurred a few times. V gene TRBV10-2 combines with J gene TRBJ1-2; 11 bases fit TRBD1. Germline V lookup: CDR1 WSHSY, CDR2 SAAADI. The CDR3 has 16 amino acids. After removal of 4 bases from V and 4 bases from J, the junction contained 8 bases not matched to a gene. The CDR3 is CASSAFGTGGSYGYTF. For the CDR3, the DNA is TGCGCCAGCAGTGCATTCGGGACAGGGGGATCCTATGGCTACACCTTC.

This chain uses TRBV25-1 with TRBJ2-3; the match to TRBD2 covers 13 bases. V shed 10 bases and J 0 bases; nucleotides not matched to a gene: 13. The germline gives CDR1 MGHDK, CDR2 SYGVNS. This CDR3 is built from 18 residues. The CDR3 bases are TGTGCCAAATACTGGGAGACTAGCGGGAGGAATAGCACAGATACGCAGTATTTT. This codes for CAKYWETSGRNSTDTQYF.

The CDR3 DNA reads as TGTGCCAGCTCACCACTTTCGACAGAGCTCTCTGGAAACACCATATATTTT. Translating it yields CASSPLSTELSGNTIYF. The chain has TRBV18 and TRBJ1-3; TRBD1 is a possible D gene (5 bases). Per the germline V gene, CDR1 is KGHSH and CDR2 is LQKENI. Between the trimmed V and J ends, which lost 1 base and 0 bases, there was a span of 13 bases. CDR3 length: 17 amino acids.

This clone was counted a single time. This chain uses TRBV7-7 with TRBJ2-2; 9 nucleotides agree with TRBD1. The V and J ends lost 11 bases and 6 bases, in that order; junction bases with no gene match: 10. Germline CDR1 reads SSHAT; CDR2 reads FNYEAQ (reference sequence). This CDR3 contains 14 residues. The DNA for the CDR3 is TGTGCCTGCGGGGGACAGGGTTCTTCCGGGGAGCTGTTTTTT. Residues: CACGGQGSSGELFF.

V is TRBV7-2 and J is TRBJ1-2, with 8 bases fitting TRBD1. V lost 1 base to trimming and J lost 0 bases; unmatched junction nucleotides: 4. Germline V CDR1 and CDR2: SGHTA, FQGNSA. CDR3 length: 16 amino acids. This chain's CDR3 is CASSLGGQDTNYGYTF. CDR3 in DNA: TGTGCCAGCAGCTTAGGGGGACAGGACACTAACTATGGCTACACCTTC.